This T cell receptor beta chain was profiled in a study of blood T cell repertoires in COVID-19. Sequencing was performed with immunoSEQ multiplex PCR; in TCRdb, only in-frame clones are kept and a portion is missing. The repertoire holds more than 100,000 clones, with roughly 91% as singletons. There are 17 residues in the CDR3. The germline V and J ends were trimmed by 1 base and 2 bases, with 16 bases remaining between them. Germline lookup yields CDR1 SGHDT and CDR2 YYEEEE. This sequence originates from a man aged 45-65 years with active or convalescent COVID-19. Input material: peripheral blood. This chain joins TRBV5-6 and TRBJ2-1; possibly TRBD2 for D (6 bases). The CDR3 reads CASSLQGLPYTYNEQFF. In nucleotides, the CDR3 is TGTGCCAGCAGCTTGCAGGGACTCCCGTATACCTACAATGAGCAGTTCTTC.